This T cell receptor beta chain was recorded in a study of CXCR3-negative and CXCR3-positive naive CD8 T cells (dated by TCRdb to the late 2010s). Background on the whole study: In total, roughly 140 million TRB reads were obtained, which works out to roughly 1.5 +/- 0.3 million reads per library. Diversity and physicochemical repertoire analyses were performed on approximately 10 donors pooled from two independent experiments. TRBV-TRBJ cluster analysis included naive subsets from roughly 5 donors and memory cells from 3 donors. General findings and caveats noted by the study authors: Within the same donor, TRBV-TRBJ usage looked similar between naive CXCR3-negative and CXCR3-positive cells, but memory cells had distinct patterns. Comparably high repertoire diversity was found in both naive subsets, whereas much lower repertoire diversity was found in memory CD8+ T cells. Because surface CD5, which has been linked to self-reactivity in mice, was comparable between naive subsets, TCR interaction strength was also inferred from TRB CDR3 physicochemical properties. Freshly isolated PBMCs were used for most assays because CXCR3 expression went down partially after cryopreservation.

CDR1 and CDR2 are read off the germline V gene (reference sequence) as DFQATT and SNEGSKA. Including cysteine and phenylalanine, the CDR3 has 13 amino acids. No DNA is recorded. A note on this clonotype: Its antigen specificity is not known.

Each CD8+ T cell subset was flow-sorted in triplicate, with 250,000 to 350,000 cells per subset placed directly into RLT lysis buffer. Peripheral blood mononuclear cells were isolated from buffy coats by standard density gradient centrifugation. An RNeasy Mini Kit was used to extract total RNA from the sorted cells. TCRdb names NextSeq 550 as the instrument used. The Human TCR Profiling Kit (MiLaboratory) was used to make UMI-labeled 5' RACE TRB cDNA libraries. cDNA synthesis used the entire amount of extracted RNA, and PCR amplification then used the entire amount of cDNA produced. Libraries were prepared in parallel with an identical number of PCR cycles. Per the authors' processing: With a requirement of at least two reads per UMI, MIGEC and MiXCR extracted about 50,000 +/- 10,000 unique UMI-labeled TRB cDNA molecules per library. On average, about 40,000 +/- 10,000 functional in-frame TRB CDR3 nucleotide clonotypes lacking stop codons were found per library. After downsampling to 5000 UMI-labeled TRB molecules per sample, diversity metrics, including normalized Shannon-Wiener and Chao1, were computed in VDJtools. Clonotype-size-weighted physicochemical properties of the central five CDR3 residues (interaction energy, strength, volume and Kidera factor 4) were computed in VDJtools. The reads went through TCRdb reprocessing, and each CDR3 protein sequence gets one entry with no DNA. The V and J calls shown here were made by TCRdb, not taken from the authors' results. The sample table on file contains about 48,000 distinct CDR3 sequences. The ten largest clonotypes hold about 15% of the sample.

The sequenced sample was memory CD8+ T cells from blood. This specimen's cell subset or site label, per the study, means: conventional CD8+ memory T cells (TMEM), sorted as controls. The clonotype comes from a human donor in good health. Some clones in this sample may be carry-over from other donors' samples. The chain is assembled from TRBV20-1 and TRBJ2-2; TCRdb's assignment of TRBD1 cannot be checked, as there is no DNA. For the CDR3, the sequence is CSARRGNTGELFF.